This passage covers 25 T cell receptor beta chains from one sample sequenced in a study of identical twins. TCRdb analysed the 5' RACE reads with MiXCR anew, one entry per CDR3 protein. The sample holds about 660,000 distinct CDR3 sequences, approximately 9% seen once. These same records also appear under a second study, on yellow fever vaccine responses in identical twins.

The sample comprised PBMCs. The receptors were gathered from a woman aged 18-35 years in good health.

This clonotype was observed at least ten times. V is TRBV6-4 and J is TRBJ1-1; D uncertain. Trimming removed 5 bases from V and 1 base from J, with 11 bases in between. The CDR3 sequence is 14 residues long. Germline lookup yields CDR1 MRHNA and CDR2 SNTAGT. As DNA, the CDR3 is TGTGCCAGCAGTAAGGAATGGGAGAACACTGAAGCTTTCTTT. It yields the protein CASSKEWENTEAFF.

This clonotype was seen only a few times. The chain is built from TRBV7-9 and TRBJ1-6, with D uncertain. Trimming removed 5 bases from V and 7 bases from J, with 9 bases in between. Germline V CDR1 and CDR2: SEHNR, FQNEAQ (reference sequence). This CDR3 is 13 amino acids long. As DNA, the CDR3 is TGTGCCAGCAGCCCGACCAAGAATTCACCCCTCCACTTT. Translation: CASSPTKNSPLHF.

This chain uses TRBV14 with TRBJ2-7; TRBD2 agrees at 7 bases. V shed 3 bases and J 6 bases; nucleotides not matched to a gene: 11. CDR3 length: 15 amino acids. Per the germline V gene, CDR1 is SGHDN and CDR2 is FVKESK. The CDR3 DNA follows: TGTGCCAGCAGCCAGATAAGGACTAGTTCGTTCGAGCAGTACTTC. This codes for CASSQIRTSSFEQYF. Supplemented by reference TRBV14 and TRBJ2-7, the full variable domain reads EAGVTQFPSHSVIEKGQTVTLRCDPISGHDNLYWYRRVMGKEIKFLLHFVKESKQDESGMPNNRFLAERTGGTYSTLKVQPAELEDSGVYFCASSQIRTSSFEQYFGPGTRLTVT.

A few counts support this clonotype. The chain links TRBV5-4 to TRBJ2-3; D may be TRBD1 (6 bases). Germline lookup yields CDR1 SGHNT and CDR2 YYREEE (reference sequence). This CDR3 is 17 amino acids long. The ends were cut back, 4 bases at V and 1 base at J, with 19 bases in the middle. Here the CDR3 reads CASSIPKQGIGTDTQYF. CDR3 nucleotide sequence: TGTGCCAGCAGCATTCCCAAACAGGGCATCGGCACAGATACGCAGTATTTT.

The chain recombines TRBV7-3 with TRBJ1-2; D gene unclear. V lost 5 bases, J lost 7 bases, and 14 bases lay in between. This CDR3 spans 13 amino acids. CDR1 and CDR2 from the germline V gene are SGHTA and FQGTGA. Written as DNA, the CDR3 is TGTGCCAGCAGCCCTAATCGGCTGGCTGGCTACACCTTC. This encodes CASSPNRLAGYTF.

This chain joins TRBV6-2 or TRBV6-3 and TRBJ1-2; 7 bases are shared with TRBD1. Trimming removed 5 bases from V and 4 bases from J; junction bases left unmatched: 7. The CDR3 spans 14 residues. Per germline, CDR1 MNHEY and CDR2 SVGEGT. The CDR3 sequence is CASSRETGPYGYTF. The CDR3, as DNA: TGTGCCAGCAGTCGCGAGACAGGGCCCTATGGCTACACCTTC.

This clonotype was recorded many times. The CDR3 nucleotides read TGCAGCGTTTCCCGAGATAGCGGGCGGTTCGAGACCCAGTACTTC. Translation gives CSVSRDSGRFETQYF. This rearrangement joins TRBV29-1 to TRBJ2-5; 7 bases agree with TRBD2. The CDR3 loop spans 15 amino acids. The junction had 14 bases not matched to a gene; V was cut back by 5 bases and J by 5 bases. Germline V gene sequence: CDR1 SQVTM, CDR2 ANQGSEA.

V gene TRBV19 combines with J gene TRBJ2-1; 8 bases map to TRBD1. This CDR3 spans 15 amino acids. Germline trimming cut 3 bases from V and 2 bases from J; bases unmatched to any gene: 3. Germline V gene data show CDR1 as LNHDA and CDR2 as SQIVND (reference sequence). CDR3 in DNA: TGTGCCAGTAGTATTGGCAGGGGGCCCTACAATGAGCAGTTCTTC. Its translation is CASSIGRGPYNEQFF.

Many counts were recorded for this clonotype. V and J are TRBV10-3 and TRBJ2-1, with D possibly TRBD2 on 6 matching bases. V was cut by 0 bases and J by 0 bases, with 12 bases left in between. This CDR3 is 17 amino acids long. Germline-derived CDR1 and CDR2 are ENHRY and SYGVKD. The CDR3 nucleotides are TGTGCCATCAGTGAGTCCGGGTCGCGGGGCTCCTACAATGAGCAGTTCTTC. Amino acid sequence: CAISESGSRGSYNEQFF.

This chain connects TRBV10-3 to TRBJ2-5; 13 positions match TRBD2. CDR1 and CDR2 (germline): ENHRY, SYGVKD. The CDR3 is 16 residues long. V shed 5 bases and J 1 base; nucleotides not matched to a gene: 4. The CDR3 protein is CAISLGLAGPQETQYF. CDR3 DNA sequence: TGTGCCATCAGTCTGGGACTAGCGGGACCCCAAGAGACCCAGTACTTC.

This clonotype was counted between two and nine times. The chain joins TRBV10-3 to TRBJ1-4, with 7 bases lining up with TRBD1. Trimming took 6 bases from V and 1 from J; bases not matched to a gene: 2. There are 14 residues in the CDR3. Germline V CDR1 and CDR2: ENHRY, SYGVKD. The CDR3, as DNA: TGTGCCATCAGCCGGACAGGAACTAATGAAAAACTGTTTTTT. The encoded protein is CAISRTGTNEKLFF.

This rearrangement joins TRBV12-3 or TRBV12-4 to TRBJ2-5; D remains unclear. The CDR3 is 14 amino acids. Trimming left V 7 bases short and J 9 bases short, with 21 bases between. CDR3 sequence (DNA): TGTGCCAGCAAGCCTTCCGTTGAAGAGGTGGCCCAGTACTTC. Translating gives CASKPSVEEVAQYF.

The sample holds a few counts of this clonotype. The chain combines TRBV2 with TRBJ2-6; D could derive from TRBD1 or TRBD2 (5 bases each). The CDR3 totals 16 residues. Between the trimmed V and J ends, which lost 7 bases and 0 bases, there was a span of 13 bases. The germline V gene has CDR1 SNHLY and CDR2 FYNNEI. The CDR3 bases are TGTGCCAGCACTCCGAGGGGTTTCTCTGGGGCCAACGTCCTGACTTTC. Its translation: CASTPRGFSGANVLTF.

The CDR3 DNA is TGCGCCAGCAGCTTAGAATCACAGGGGTCCAACGAGCAGTACTTC. Protein: CASSLESQGSNEQYF. The chain uses TRBV5-1 and TRBJ2-7; TRBD1 aligns across 7 bases. The CDR3 is made up of 15 amino acids. Germline values: CDR1 SGHRS, CDR2 YFSETQ. Trimming cost V 2 bases and J 5 bases; bases outside gene matches: 10.

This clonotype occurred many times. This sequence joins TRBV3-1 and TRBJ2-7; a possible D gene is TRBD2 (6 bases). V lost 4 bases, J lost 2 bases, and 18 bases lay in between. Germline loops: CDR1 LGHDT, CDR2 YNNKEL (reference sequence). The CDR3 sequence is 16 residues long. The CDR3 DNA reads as TGTGCCAGCAGCCGCGACGCCGGGACTCCCGCCTACGAGCAGTACTTC. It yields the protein CASSRDAGTPAYEQYF.

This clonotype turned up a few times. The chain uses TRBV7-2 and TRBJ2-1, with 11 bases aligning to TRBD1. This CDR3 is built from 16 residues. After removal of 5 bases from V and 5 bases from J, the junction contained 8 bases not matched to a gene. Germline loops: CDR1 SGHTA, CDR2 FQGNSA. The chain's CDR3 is CASSPSGTGGNNEQFF. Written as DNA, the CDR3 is TGTGCCAGCAGCCCTAGTGGGACAGGGGGGAACAATGAGCAGTTCTTC.

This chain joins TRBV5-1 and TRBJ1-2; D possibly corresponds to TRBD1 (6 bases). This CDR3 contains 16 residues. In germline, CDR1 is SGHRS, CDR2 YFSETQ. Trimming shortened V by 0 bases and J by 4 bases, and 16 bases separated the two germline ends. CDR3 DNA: TGCGCCAGCAGCTTGGGTGGACAGAGACAAGGCTATGGCTACACCTTC. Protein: CASSLGGQRQGYGYTF. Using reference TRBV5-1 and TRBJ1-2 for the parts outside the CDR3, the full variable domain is KAGVTQTPRYLIKTRGQQVTLSCSPISGHRSVSWYQQTPGQGLQFLFEYFSETQRNKGNFPGRFSGRQFSNSRSEMNVSTLELGDSALYLCASSLGGQRQGYGYTFGSGTRLTVV.

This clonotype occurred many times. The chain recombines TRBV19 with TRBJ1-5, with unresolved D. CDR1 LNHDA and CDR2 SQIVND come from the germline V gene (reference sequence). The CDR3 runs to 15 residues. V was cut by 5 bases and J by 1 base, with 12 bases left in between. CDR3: CASSWYTDSNQPQHF. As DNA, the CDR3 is TGTGCCAGTAGTTGGTACACAGACAGCAATCAGCCCCAGCATTTT.

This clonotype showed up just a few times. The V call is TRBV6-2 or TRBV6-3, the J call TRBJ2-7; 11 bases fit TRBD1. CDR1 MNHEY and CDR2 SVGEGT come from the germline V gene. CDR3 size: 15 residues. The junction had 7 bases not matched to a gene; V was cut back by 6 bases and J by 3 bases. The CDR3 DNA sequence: TGTGCCAGCAGACGGGACAGGGGGGGTATCTACGAGCAGTACTTC. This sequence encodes CASRRDRGGIYEQYF.

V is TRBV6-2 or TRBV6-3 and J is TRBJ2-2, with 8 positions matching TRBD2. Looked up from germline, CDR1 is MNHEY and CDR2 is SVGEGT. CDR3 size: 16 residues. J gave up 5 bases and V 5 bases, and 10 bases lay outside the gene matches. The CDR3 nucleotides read TGTGCCAGCAGTCCGCAGCGGGAGAGGAGGACCGGGGAGCTGTTTTTT. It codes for CASSPQRERRTGELFF.

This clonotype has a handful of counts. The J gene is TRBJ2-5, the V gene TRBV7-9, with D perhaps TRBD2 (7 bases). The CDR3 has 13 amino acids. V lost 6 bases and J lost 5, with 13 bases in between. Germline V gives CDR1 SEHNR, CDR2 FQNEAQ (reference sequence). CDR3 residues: CASRGGARETQYF. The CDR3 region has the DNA TGTGCCAGCAGAGGGGGGGCCCGTGAGACCCAGTACTTC.

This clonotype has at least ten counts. CDR3 nucleotides: TGTGCCAGCAGCTTGGTTTATCGGACTAGCGGGACAAACGAGCAGTACTTC. It specifies CASSLVYRTSGTNEQYF. This chain joins TRBV5-6 and TRBJ2-7, with TRBD2 identical over 12 bases. With 0 bases clipped from V and 5 bases from J, the junction kept 9 bases outside the gene matches. Germline CDR1 reads SGHDT; CDR2 reads YYEEEE. This CDR3 has 17 residues.

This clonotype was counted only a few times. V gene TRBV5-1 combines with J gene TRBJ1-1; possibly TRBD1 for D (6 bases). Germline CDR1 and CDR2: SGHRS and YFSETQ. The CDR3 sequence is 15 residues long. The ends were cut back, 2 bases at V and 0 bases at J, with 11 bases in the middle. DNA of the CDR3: TGCGCCAGCAGCTTTTCATGGACAGTGAACACTGAAGCTTTCTTT. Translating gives CASSFSWTVNTEAFF.

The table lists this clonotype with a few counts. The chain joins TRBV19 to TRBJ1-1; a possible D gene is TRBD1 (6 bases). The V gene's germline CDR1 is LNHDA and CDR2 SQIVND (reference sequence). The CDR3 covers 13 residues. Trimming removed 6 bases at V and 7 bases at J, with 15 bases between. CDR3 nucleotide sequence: TGTGCCAGTAGGGGGGCAGGCATTCTTGAAGCTTTCTTT. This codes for CASRGAGILEAFF.

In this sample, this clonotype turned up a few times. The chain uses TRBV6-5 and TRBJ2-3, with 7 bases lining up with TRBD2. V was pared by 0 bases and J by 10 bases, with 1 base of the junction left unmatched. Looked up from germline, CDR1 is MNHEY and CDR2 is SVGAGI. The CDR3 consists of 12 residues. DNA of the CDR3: TGTGCCAGCAGTTACTCAACTAGCGCGCAGTATTTT. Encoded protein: CASSYSTSAQYF.